What follows describes a single T cell receptor (beta chain). This sample was taken from a study of CD8 T cells in ankylosing spondylitis. MiXCR, applied by TCRdb to the 5' RACE reads, yields one record per CDR3 protein. Counted here are about 300,000 distinct CDR3 sequences, roughly 10% occurring once; the ten biggest clones make up more than 7%. This CDR3 is 14 amino acids long. V was pared by 6 bases and J by 5 bases, with 18 bases between. Germline V gives CDR1 DFQATT, CDR2 SNEGSKA (reference sequence). The chain uses TRBV20-1 and TRBJ2-3, with D perhaps matching TRBD1 (6 bases). This TCR came from a female donor with ankylosing spondylitis or in good health (not recorded which). Sequencing used blood, either unsorted or a sorted T cell fraction (not recorded which). Here the CDR3 DNA reads TGCAGTGCCATCCTACAGGGCTGGGGAGATACGCAGTATTTT. Its translation is CSAILQGWGDTQYF.